This section outlines one T cell receptor (beta chain) sequence together with its context. Its antigen is as yet unknown. Every patient was affected by relapse after autologous stem cell transplantation, while exposure to brentuximab vedotin was not uniform. The source of the sample is a study of PD-1 blockade in classical Hodgkin lymphoma. General observations from the study: Factors driving the repertoire differences, possibly disease activity or prior therapy, remain undefined. Diversity similar to that of newly diagnosed patients was seen at baseline in complete responders. Newly diagnosed patients were reported to exhibit reduced baseline TCR diversity relative to healthy donors. Significantly greater TCR diversity emerged by C4D1 in CD4+ cells but not CD8+ cells.

Measured with immunoSEQ multiplex PCR; TCRdb has only the in-frame clones, and not every one. The data contain some 96,000 clones, roughly 76% of them seen just once; the ten biggest clones take up approximately 15%. CDR1 KGHSH and CDR2 LQKENI come from the germline V gene. The CDR3 totals 14 residues. V lost 4 bases and J 2 bases, leaving 8 bases between the germline ends. This clonotype was obtained from a human donor with classical Hodgkin lymphoma. Sample: peripheral blood mononuclear cells (PBMCs), taken before the second cycle of nivolumab. The V call is TRBV18, the J call TRBJ2-2; weak D call: TRBD1 (6 bases). In DNA, the CDR3 is TGTGCCAGCTCACGGGGGCTAAACACCGGGGAGCTGTTTTTT. This sequence encodes CASSRGLNTGELFF. Full variable domain (missing parts from reference TRBV18 and TRBJ2-2): NAGVMQNPRHLVRRRGQEARLRCSPMKGHSHVYWYRQLPEEGLKFMVYLQKENIIDESGMPKERFSAEFPKEGPSILRIQQVVRGDSAAYFCASSRGLNTGELFFGEGSRLTVL.